Following are 9 T cell receptor beta chains from one sample sequenced in a study of CD8+ T cells in alopecia areata. RNA was isolated and reverse transcribed to cDNA, the sequencing template. Profiled with immunoSEQ multiplex PCR; TCRdb holds only in-frame clones, not every one. The sample lists 95,000 to 100,000 clones, just under 60% seen once, with 15% to 20% in the top ten. This sample's treatment: oral pan-JAK inhibitor, 5-10 mg twice daily. Sequences were derived from CD8+ T cells sorted from blood, sampled at approximately week 55, from a patient treated with tofacitinib. The receptors were gathered from a human donor with alopecia areata.

This clone was seen more than once but under ten times. The J gene is TRBJ1-2, the V gene TRBV10-3; D unclear. The CDR3 has 17 residues. Trimming removed 2 bases from V and 0 bases from J, with 16 bases in between. The germline V gene has CDR1 ENHRY and CDR2 SYGVKD. The CDR3 loop is CAISETPTPLANYGYTF. The DNA of the CDR3 is TGTGCCATCAGTGAGACTCCCACACCTTTAGCTAACTATGGCTACACCTTC.

The chain has TRBV6-1 and TRBJ1-2; 7 nucleotides line up with TRBD1. The V gene's germline CDR1 is MNHNS and CDR2 SASEGT. V was pared by 10 bases and J by 4 bases, with 9 bases of the junction left unmatched. This CDR3 has 13 residues. In DNA, the CDR3 is TGTGCCATTCCAATCTGGACAGGCTATGGCTACACCTTC. This sequence encodes CAIPIWTGYGYTF.

Concerning this clone: The sample has other DNA sequences that encode this CDR3 too. The rearrangement uses TRBV7-9 and TRBJ2-7; 10 bases agree with TRBD1. The germline V gene has CDR1 SEHNR and CDR2 FQNEAQ (reference sequence). This CDR3 is built from 14 residues. V gave up 3 bases and J gave up 3 bases; unmatched junction bases: 2. CDR3 in DNA: TGTGCCAGCAGCTTCCGGGACAGGGGCTACGAGCAGTACTTC. Protein product: CASSFRDRGYEQYF.

The rearrangement uses TRBV5-6 and TRBJ2-1; 7 nucleotides align to TRBD1. The CDR3 is made up of 16 amino acids. Per germline, CDR1 SGHDT and CDR2 YYEEEE. V lost 4 bases and J lost 4; bases outside the gene matches: 11. Here the CDR3 reads CASSPPTGNNYNEQFF. The DNA of the CDR3 is TGTGCCAGCAGCCCACCGACAGGGAACAATTACAATGAGCAGTTCTTC.

V is TRBV15 and J is TRBJ2-1; D gene ambiguous. V lost 0 bases to trimming and J lost 8 bases, with 11 bases between them. This CDR3 has 14 amino acids. Germline CDR1 is LNHNV and CDR2 is YYDKDF (reference sequence). Here the CDR3 DNA reads TGTGCCACCAGCAGAGATTGGATTCTTTATGAGCAGTTCTTC. Its translation is CATSRDWILYEQFF.

The genes are TRBV5-6 and TRBJ1-2; no definite D call. Germline values: CDR1 SGHDT, CDR2 YYEEEE. V was cut by 2 bases and J by 2 bases, with 16 bases left in between. This CDR3 is 16 amino acids long. The CDR3 loop is CASSFPVQAENYGYTF. DNA for the CDR3: TGTGCCAGCAGCTTCCCCGTTCAAGCAGAGAACTATGGCTACACCTTC.

The chain recombines TRBV13 with TRBJ2-1; 10 bases line up with TRBD2. Germline CDR1 PRHDT, CDR2 FYEKMQ (reference sequence). With V trimmed by 5 bases and J by 6 bases, 4 bases remained unmatched. The CDR3 runs to 14 residues. The DNA for the CDR3 is TGTGCCAGCAGCCTAGCGGGGGTGGCCAATGAGCAGTTCTTC. It specifies CASSLAGVANEQFF.

The chain carries TRBV7-2 and TRBJ1-1; D possibly corresponds to TRBD1 (5 bases). The CDR3 spans 14 residues. CDR1 is SGHTA and CDR2 is FQGNSA in the germline V gene. Trimming stripped 4 bases from V and 1 base from J, with 10 bases between. For the CDR3, the DNA is TGTGCCAGCAGCTCGGGACGGACGAACACTGAAGCTTTCTTT. It is translated as CASSSGRTNTEAFF.

The table lists this clone with a few counts. The chain combines TRBV29-1 with TRBJ2-7; no definite D call. V was shortened by 2 bases and J by 2 bases, with 13 bases between the two germline ends. The CDR3 runs to 14 residues. Germline CDR1 SQVTM, CDR2 ANQGSEA. This CDR3 is CSVELGDSTYEQYF. CDR3 nucleotides: TGCAGCGTTGAATTAGGTGACTCCACCTACGAGCAGTACTTC.